The present TCR beta chain was sequenced within a study of a mutant IDH1 vaccine in newly diagnosed glioma. Study context: Mean patient age was about 44 years; about 60% were male and around 40% female.

With regard to this clone: Its antigen is unknown.

The length of the CDR3 is 14 residues. From germline, CDR1 is SGDLS and CDR2 YYNGEE. Specified time point: week 23, last vaccination. What each vaccine dose contained was 300 ug of mutant IDH1 20-mer peptide, accompanied by topical imiquimod. Findings of the study overall: Among patients, roughly 94% showed immune responses induced by the vaccine.

Profiling relied on immunoSEQ multiplex PCR, and the TCRdb table lists in-frame clones only, not all of them. The table shows some 80,000 clones, with 75% to 90% occurring only once. The TCR sequence derives from a woman in her fifties or sixties with glioma. Sequenced material: PBMCs, taken from a glioma patient whose treatment included an IDH1 peptide vaccine. The genes are TRBV9 and TRBJ2-5; D may match TRBD1 or TRBD2 (5 bases each). The assigned J gene may be wrong: the sequence end matches TRBJ2-7 better. The CDR3 DNA reads as TGTGCCAGCAGCGCCTACCGGGACCCCGTCGAGCAGTACTTC. It specifies CASSAYRDPVEQYF.